This T cell receptor (beta chain) was recovered during a study of blood T cell repertoires in COVID-19. The assay was immunoSEQ multiplex PCR, and TCRdb's table has in-frame clones only and misses some. Of about 260,000 clones in the sample, 80% to 95% were seen once. There are 16 residues in the CDR3. Germline V gives CDR1 MDHEN, CDR2 SYDVKM. Germline trimming cut 2 bases from V and 3 bases from J; bases unmatched to any gene: 8. The sequencing input was peripheral blood. The chain is built from TRBV28 and TRBJ2-7, with 9 bases fitting TRBD2. The source of this sequence is a person under 35 with COVID-19, enrolled during active disease. Here the CDR3 DNA reads TGTGCCAGCAGTTTACACTTGACTAGCGGTGACTACGAGCAGTACTTC. It codes for CASSLHLTSGDYEQYF.